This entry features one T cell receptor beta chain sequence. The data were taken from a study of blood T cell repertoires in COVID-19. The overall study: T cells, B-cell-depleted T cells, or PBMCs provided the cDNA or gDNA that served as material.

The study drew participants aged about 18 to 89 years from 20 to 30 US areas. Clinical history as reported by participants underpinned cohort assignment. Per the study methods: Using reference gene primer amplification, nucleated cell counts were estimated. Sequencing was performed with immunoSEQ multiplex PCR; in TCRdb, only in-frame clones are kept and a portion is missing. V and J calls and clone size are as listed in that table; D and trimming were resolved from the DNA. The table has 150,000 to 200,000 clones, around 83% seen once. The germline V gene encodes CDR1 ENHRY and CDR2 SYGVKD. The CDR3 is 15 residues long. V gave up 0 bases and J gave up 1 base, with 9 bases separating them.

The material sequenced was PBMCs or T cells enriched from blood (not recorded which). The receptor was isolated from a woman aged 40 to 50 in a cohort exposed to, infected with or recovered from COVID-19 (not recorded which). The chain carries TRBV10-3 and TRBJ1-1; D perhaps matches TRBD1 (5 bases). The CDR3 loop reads CAISESGGKNTEAFF. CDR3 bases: TGTGCCATCAGTGAGTCCGGGGGTAAGAACACTGAAGCTTTCTTT.